The 17 T cell receptor beta chains listed next were all sequenced from one sample in a study of vaccination and CD4 T cells after COVID-19. These receptors have no identified antigens. Once obtained from cultured CD4+ T cells, the DNA was sequenced using the Oncomine TCR Beta short-read assay. TCRdb re-analysed the PCR reads in MiXCR, keeping a single row per CDR3 protein. The table includes over 14,000 distinct CDR3 sequences, under 65% detected once. The treatment was: roughly ten-day PBMC culture with coronavirus spike peptide pools or control peptides (ViraFEST assay). The sample was CD4+ T cells from blood, cultured in vitro. These TCRs come from a human donor who had recovered from COVID-19.

CDR3 coding DNA: TGTGCCAGCAGCCACGACAGATCCAACTATGGCTACACCTTC. Translation gives CASSHDRSNYGYTF. J is TRBJ1-2 and V is TRBV6-2 or TRBV6-3; D perhaps matches TRBD1 (5 bases). The CDR3 runs to 14 residues. V was shortened by 6 bases and J by 2 bases, with 13 bases between the two germline ends. CDR1 is MNHEY and CDR2 is SVGEGT in the germline V gene.

The V call is TRBV20-1, the J call TRBJ1-3, with 9 positions matching TRBD1. Germline V gene sequence: CDR1 DFQATT, CDR2 SNEGSKA (reference sequence). Trimming took 6 bases from V and 1 from J; bases not matched to a gene: 4. This CDR3 is 14 amino acids long. CDR3 sequence: CSALGQGSGNTIYF. The CDR3 DNA reads as TGCAGTGCCCTGGGACAGGGATCTGGAAACACCATATATTTT.

The chain has TRBV15 and TRBJ2-7; no clear D gene. Trimming stripped 8 bases from V and 1 base from J, with 15 bases between. Germline lookup yields CDR1 LNHNV and CDR2 YYDKDF (reference sequence). CDR3 size: 14 residues. This CDR3 is CATRGDPSSYEQYF. DNA for the CDR3: TGTGCCACCCGAGGTGACCCTTCTTCCTACGAGCAGTACTTC. Drawing the rest from reference TRBV15 and TRBJ2-7, the complete variable domain is DAMVIQNPRYQVTQFGKPVTLSCSQTLNHNVMYWYQQKSSQAPKLLFHYYDKDFNNEADTPDNFQSRRPNTSFCFLDIRSPGLGDTAMYLCATRGDPSSYEQYFGPGTRLTVT.

V is TRBV20-1 and J is TRBJ2-5; D unclear. Trimming shortened V by 6 bases and J by 1 base, and 12 bases separated the two germline ends. The CDR3 sequence is 13 residues long. The germline V gene has CDR1 DFQATT and CDR2 SNEGSKA (reference sequence). The DNA for the CDR3 is TGCAGTGCCCGATTAGTAGCCCAAGAGACCCAGTACTTC. It yields the protein CSARLVAQETQYF.

This clonotype came up a few times. The genes are TRBV7-9 and TRBJ2-3, with 10 nucleotides matching TRBD2. This CDR3 is built from 14 residues. Germline V gives CDR1 SEHNR, CDR2 FQNEAQ (reference sequence). Trimming removed 5 bases from V and 5 bases from J; junction bases left unmatched: 4. CDR3 protein: CASSGLAAQDTQYF. CDR3 bases: TGTGCCAGCAGCGGACTAGCGGCGCAAGATACGCAGTATTTT.

This chain uses TRBV7-9 with TRBJ1-1; possible D gene TRBD1, 5 bases. The germline V gene encodes CDR1 SEHNR and CDR2 FQNEAQ (reference sequence). V was trimmed by 4 bases and J by 9 bases, leaving 15 bases between them. This CDR3 spans 13 amino acids. The CDR3: CASSSPPGGKAFF. CDR3 bases: TGTGCCAGCAGCTCTCCCCCCGGGGGTAAAGCTTTCTTT.

This clonotype was seen once. The chain combines TRBV7-8 with TRBJ2-3; the match to TRBD2 covers 10 bases. Germline assignment: CDR1 SGHVS and CDR2 FQNEAQ. Trimming at V came to 5 bases and at J to 0 bases, leaving 11 bases not matched to a gene. This CDR3 region has 18 residues. As DNA, the CDR3 is TGTGCCAGCAGCCGACGACTAGCGGGCCTCATTAGCACAGATACGCAGTATTTT. Its translation is CASSRRLAGLISTDTQYF. The variable domain in full, with the rest retrieved from reference TRBV7-8 and TRBJ2-3, is GAGVSQSPRYKVAKRGQDVALRCDPISGHVSLFWYQQALGQGPEFLTYFQNEAQLDKSGLPSDRFFAERPEGSVSTLKIQRTQQEDSAVYLCASSRRLAGLISTDTQYFGPGTRLTVL.

The V call is TRBV19, the J call TRBJ1-6, with unresolved D. The CDR3 has 13 amino acids. Germline assignment: CDR1 LNHDA and CDR2 SQIVND (reference sequence). V shed 3 bases and J shed 7 bases, with 7 bases lying between them. In DNA form, the CDR3 reads TGTGCCAGTAGTATGAAACGGAATTCACCCCTCCACTTT. Encoded protein: CASSMKRNSPLHF.

The V and J genes are TRBV19 and TRBJ2-2, with a weak D call TRBD2 (6 bases). Trimming left V 5 bases short and J 0 bases short, with 16 bases between. Germline CDR1 LNHDA, CDR2 SQIVND (reference sequence). CDR3 length equals 17 residues. CDR3 DNA sequence: TGTGCCAGTAGTCCCCTAGCGTTGGATGCGAACACCGGGGAGCTGTTTTTT. Translated, it gives CASSPLALDANTGELFF.

The table lists this clonotype with a few counts. V gene TRBV15 combines with J gene TRBJ1-2; no firm D call. Trimming removed 0 bases at V and 7 bases at J, with 18 bases between. CDR1 is LNHNV, CDR2 YYDKDF, per germline (reference sequence). The CDR3 totals 16 residues. This CDR3 reads CATSREPQKTRGGYTF. CDR3 coding DNA: TGTGCCACCAGCAGAGAACCCCAAAAGACACGGGGTGGCTACACCTTC. Filled out from reference TRBV15 and TRBJ1-2, the complete variable domain reads DAMVIQNPRYQVTQFGKPVTLSCSQTLNHNVMYWYQQKSSQAPKLLFHYYDKDFNNEADTPDNFQSRRPNTSFCFLDIRSPGLGDTAMYLCATSREPQKTRGGYTFGSGTRLTVV.

The V call is TRBV4-2, the J call TRBJ1-1; D uncertain. V lost 0 bases and J 4 bases, leaving 18 bases between the germline ends. This CDR3 is 17 amino acids long. In germline, CDR1 is LGHNA, CDR2 YNFKEQ. CDR3 loop: CASSQDGSESAITEAFF. The CDR3 nucleotides are TGTGCCAGCAGCCAAGATGGCAGTGAGAGCGCGATCACTGAAGCTTTCTTT.

The V call is TRBV18, the J call TRBJ1-5, with 9 bases that match TRBD1. The CDR3 is 15 residues long. The V gene's germline CDR1 is KGHSH and CDR2 LQKENI. V lost 2 bases to trimming and J lost 4 bases; unmatched junction nucleotides: 3. CDR3 sequence: CASSPSQGANQPQHF. Written as DNA, the CDR3 is TGTGCCAGCTCACCATCACAGGGGGCGAATCAGCCCCAGCATTTT. The whole variable domain, remainder taken from reference TRBV18 and TRBJ1-5, is NAGVMQNPRHLVRRRGQEARLRCSPMKGHSHVYWYRQLPEEGLKFMVYLQKENIIDESGMPKERFSAEFPKEGPSILRIQQVVRGDSAAYFCASSPSQGANQPQHFGDGTRLSIL.

The chain has TRBV6-1 and TRBJ1-5, with 12 bases that match TRBD1. The CDR3 has 16 amino acids. The V and J ends lost 6 bases and 5 bases, in that order; junction bases with no gene match: 8. Germline loops: CDR1 MNHNS, CDR2 SASEGT. The CDR3 region is CASSDTGTGGDQPQHF. In nucleotides, the CDR3 is TGTGCCAGCAGCGATACTGGGACAGGGGGCGATCAGCCCCAGCATTTT.

V gene TRBV6-5 combines with J gene TRBJ2-5; 11 positions match TRBD1. The CDR3 has 16 residues. Per germline, CDR1 MNHEY and CDR2 SVGAGI. V trimming: 0 bases; J trimming: 4 bases; junction bases outside the gene matches: 4. CDR3 nucleotides: TGTGCCAGCAGTTACTCCGGACAGGGGGCGAGAGAGACCCAGTACTTC. Amino acid sequence: CASSYSGQGARETQYF.

This clonotype was counted only a few times. The chain joins TRBV20-1 to TRBJ1-2; D may be TRBD1 (6 bases). There are 15 residues in the CDR3. The germline V and J ends were trimmed by 3 bases and 4 bases, with 18 bases remaining between them. Per germline, CDR1 DFQATT and CDR2 SNEGSKA (reference sequence). CDR3 nucleotides: TGCAGTGCTAGGCCCCCGACAGGTGAGGGCTATGGCTACACCTTC. This sequence encodes CSARPPTGEGYGYTF.

This clonotype was observed a handful of times. This chain uses TRBV6-1 with TRBJ1-6, with TRBD1 as a possible D gene (5 bases). Germline CDR1 and CDR2: MNHNS and SASEGT. V lost 8 bases to trimming and J lost 8 bases, with 13 bases between them. This CDR3 has 13 amino acids. CDR3 nucleotide sequence: TGTGCCAGCGGGGCCAGGGTATATTCACCCCTCCACTTT. Translated, it gives CASGARVYSPLHF.

The J gene is TRBJ1-1, the V gene TRBV6-1; D unclear. The CDR3 totals 14 residues. The germline V gene encodes CDR1 MNHNS and CDR2 SASEGT. Between the trimmed V and J ends, which lost 8 bases and 3 bases, there was a span of 16 bases. CDR3 amino acids: CASRPAPLHTEAFF. DNA for the CDR3: TGTGCCAGCCGGCCAGCCCCTCTGCACACTGAAGCTTTCTTT.